The TCR beta chain under discussion was sequenced for a study of T cells in Graves' hyperthyroidism and ophthalmopathy. The study, taken as a whole, reports: Within blood appeared most thyroid clonotypes that had expanded above 0.001.

Fresh peripheral blood, 10 ml, yielded the PBMCs. Germline V gene data show CDR1 as KGHDR and CDR2 as SFDVKD. The length of the CDR3 is 18 residues. V shed 3 bases and J 6 bases; nucleotides not matched to a gene: 15. In its sample, this clonotype was seen many times. Its cognate antigen is unknown. Using RNA transcripts as the source, TCR beta CDR3 regions were amplified. Initially, a first-round RT-PCR of the TCR CDR3 employed the HTBI primer set. TCRdb called the multiplex PCR reads again in MiXCR, with one record for every CDR3 protein. Counted here are some 350,000 distinct CDR3 sequences, approximately 14% occurring once; the ten biggest clones make up approximately 35%.

The receptor's source is a middle-aged woman with Graves' ophthalmopathy. The specimen was blood. V is TRBV24-1 and J is TRBJ1-2, with TRBD1 identical over 10 bases. The DNA for the CDR3 is TGTGCCACCAGTGATCCACCCGGGACAGGGGATGGGTTCGATGGCTACACCTTC. It encodes CATSDPPGTGDGFDGYTF.